The 18 T cell receptor beta chains presented below share a single source sample, sequenced in a study of shared clonotypes between healthy human individuals. The repertoire was sequenced with immunoSEQ multiplex PCR; TCRdb's copy has only in-frame clones and lacks some. The data hold some 450,000 clones, with more than 70% observed a single time. Material: PBMCs. The receptors originated from a woman aged 40 to 49 in good health. Some clones in this sample may be carry-over from other donors' samples.

V usage is TRBV7-8 and J usage is TRBJ2-1, with D perhaps matching TRBD2 (6 bases). Germline CDR1 is SGHVS and CDR2 is FQNEAQ. This CDR3 has 13 residues. The V and J ends lost 4 bases and 7 bases respectively, with 11 bases between them. CDR3 in DNA: TGTGCCAGCAGCTCCACGGGGGAAAATGAGCAGTTCTTC. This translates into CASSSTGENEQFF.

About this clone: A much larger clone is a single base away; this may be a read error. The chain carries TRBV11-1 and TRBJ2-7; D perhaps matches TRBD1 (5 bases). Trimming left V 0 bases short and J 3 bases short, with 9 bases between. This CDR3 region has 14 residues. Germline-derived CDR1 and CDR2 are SGHAT and FQDESV (reference sequence). The CDR3 DNA follows: TGTGCCAGCAGCTTAGCTACAGGTTACTACGAGCAGTACTTC. Translation gives CASSLATGYYEQYF.

The table lists this clone with many counts. Other DNA sequences of this sample code for an identical CDR3. CDR3 protein: CASRLDTYEQYF. For the CDR3, the DNA is TGTGCCAGCAGATTGGATACTTACGAGCAGTACTTC. The chain couples TRBV2 to TRBJ2-7; D not resolved. The V and J ends lost 6 bases and 4 bases respectively, with 10 bases between them. CDR3 length: 12 residues. Per germline, CDR1 SNHLY and CDR2 FYNNEI.

The chain is built from TRBV27 and TRBJ2-7; 12 bases align to TRBD2. Germline CDR1 and CDR2: MNHEY and SMNVEV (reference sequence). Trimming cost V 6 bases and J 1 base; bases outside gene matches: 7. The CDR3 is 16 amino acids. CDR3 residues: CASSLIGTSGSYEQYF. CDR3 DNA: TGTGCCAGCAGCCTGATAGGGACTAGCGGGTCCTACGAGCAGTACTTC.

The chain carries TRBV7-9 and TRBJ2-1, with 9 bases matching TRBD1. Per germline, CDR1 SEHNR and CDR2 FQNEAQ (reference sequence). The CDR3 is 15 amino acids. V trimming: 11 bases; J trimming: 1 base; junction bases outside the gene matches: 9. The CDR3 region has the DNA TGTGCCGGGGAAGGGACAGGGAGGTCCTACAATGAGCAGTTCTTC. Translating gives CAGEGTGRSYNEQFF. The full variable domain, rest sourced from reference TRBV7-9 and TRBJ2-1, is DTGVSQNPRHKITKRGQNVTFRCDPISEHNRLYWYRQTLGQGPEFLTYFQNEAQLEKSRLLSDRFSAERPKGSFSTLEIQRTEQGDSAMYLCAGEGTGRSYNEQFFGPGTRLTVL.

This clone turned up a few times. The V call is TRBV5-1, the J call TRBJ2-3, with 7 bases fitting TRBD2. V shed 6 bases and J 4 bases; nucleotides not matched to a gene: 8. The CDR3 totals 14 residues. Looked up from germline, CDR1 is SGHRS and CDR2 is YFSETQ. The CDR3 DNA reads TGCGCCAGCACGGCGGGAGTGGGCGCAGATACGCAGTATTTT. This codes for CASTAGVGADTQYF.

CDR3 loop: CASSVGPTANYGYTF. The CDR3 DNA follows: TGTGCCAGCAGCGTAGGCCCCACGGCTAACTATGGCTACACCTTC. J is TRBJ1-2 and V is TRBV9; D remains unclear. This CDR3 is built from 15 residues. Trimming removed 0 bases at V and 0 bases at J, with 9 bases between. Germline CDR1 and CDR2: SGDLS and YYNGEE.

As to this clone: The likely explanation is a read error, given a far larger clone one base away. Additional DNA sequences in this sample encode the identical CDR3. The rearrangement links TRBV27 to TRBJ1-2; D is unresolved. V shed 0 bases and J shed 4 bases, with 6 bases lying between them. This CDR3 has 13 amino acids. Germline lookup yields CDR1 MNHEY and CDR2 SMNVEV (reference sequence). CDR3 coding DNA: TGTGCCAGCAGTTTATCGGGAATCTATGGCTACACCTTC. Encoded protein: CASSLSGIYGYTF.

A remark on this clone: This is likely an artifact of a read error, given a far larger clone one base away. Other DNA sequences of this sample code for an identical CDR3. This chain connects TRBV19 to TRBJ2-7, with D tentatively TRBD1 or TRBD2 (5 bases each). Germline lookup yields CDR1 LNHDA and CDR2 SQIVND (reference sequence). CDR3 size: 13 residues. CDR3 amino acids: CASGRDGGYEQYF. CDR3 coding DNA: TGTGCCAGTGGAAGGGACGGAGGCTACGAGCAGTATTTC.

The chain couples TRBV18 to TRBJ2-7; D unclear. CDR1 is KGHSH, CDR2 LQKENI, per germline. CDR3 length: 14 amino acids. Between the trimmed V and J ends, which lost 0 bases and 4 bases, there was a span of 10 bases. The CDR3 coding sequence is TGTGCCAGCTCACCACCGTCTATGTTGTACGAGCAGTACTTC. Protein product: CASSPPSMLYEQYF.

CDR3 region: CASSETGPTRSYEQYF. CDR3 DNA sequence: TGTGCCAGCAGCGAAACGGGCCCCACGCGTTCATACGAGCAGTACTTC. The chain has TRBV28 and TRBJ2-7; no firm D call. Germline values: CDR1 MDHEN, CDR2 SYDVKM. Trimming stripped 6 bases from V and 4 bases from J, with 22 bases between. This CDR3 has 16 residues.

In the case of this clone: In the same sample, other DNA sequences code for this CDR3. The chain has TRBV29-1 and TRBJ1-1; D gene uncertain. Germline CDR1 and CDR2: SQVTM and ANQGSEA. The CDR3 extends over 11 amino acids. V lost 4 bases, J lost 0 bases, and 3 bases lay in between. The DNA of the CDR3 is TGCAGCGTTGGGGTGAACACTGAAGCTTTCTTT. It codes for CSVGVNTEAFF.

This clone was recorded once. This sequence may be a read error, since a much larger clone differs from it by one base. The chain joins TRBV9 to TRBJ2-1, with 7 bases fitting TRBD2. CDR1 SGDLS and CDR2 YYNGEE come from the germline V gene. The CDR3 is 15 amino acids. CDR3 DNA sequence: TGTGCCAGCAGCGGCTCGGGACTACTCTACAATGAGCAGCTCTTC. Protein product: CASSGSGLLYNEQLF.

The table lists this clone with many counts. At the DNA level, this CDR3 is encoded by other sequences in the same sample as well. The chain links TRBV11-3 to TRBJ2-7, with 7 bases matching TRBD2. Per germline, CDR1 SGHNT and CDR2 YENEEA. The trim removed 1 base at V and 3 bases at J, leaving 21 bases unmatched. This CDR3 region has 20 residues. The CDR3 nucleotides are TGTGCCAGCAGCTTAGGAAGCAGCGGCCCGGGGGGATGGGTCCGCTACGAGCAGTACTTC. Translated: CASSLGSSGPGGWVRYEQYF.

The chain is built from TRBV18 and TRBJ2-1; TRBD2 matches at 8 bases. The CDR3 contains 15 residues. Germline CDR1 reads KGHSH; CDR2 reads LQKENI. The ends lost 6 bases at V and 3 bases at J; junction bases unmatched: 7. This chain's CDR3 is CASSHERGNYNEQFF. As DNA, the CDR3 is TGTGCCAGCTCTCACGAGCGGGGGAACTACAATGAGCAGTTCTTC. The full variable domain, rest sourced from reference TRBV18 and TRBJ2-1, is NAGVMQNPRHLVRRRGQEARLRCSPMKGHSHVYWYRQLPEEGLKFMVYLQKENIIDESGMPKERFSAEFPKEGPSILRIQQVVRGDSAAYFCASSHERGNYNEQFFGPGTRLTVL.

This rearrangement joins TRBV25-1 to TRBJ1-4; D may be TRBD1 (5 bases). Trimming took 1 base from V and 7 from J, leaving 7 bases between them. CDR3 length equals 13 residues. CDR1 is MGHDK and CDR2 is SYGVNS in the germline V gene. This chain's CDR3 is CASSEFDSEKLFF. The CDR3 nucleotides read TGTGCCAGCAGTGAATTTGACAGTGAAAAACTGTTTTTT.

V and J are TRBV5-1 and TRBJ2-1; 9 nucleotides match TRBD1. The J segment lost 0 bases and the V segment lost 3 bases, leaving 1 base of the junction unmatched. This CDR3 contains 15 residues. Germline CDR1 SGHRS, CDR2 YFSETQ. In nucleotides, the CDR3 is TGCGCCAGCAGCTCGACAGGGGGCTCCTACAATGAGCAGTTCTTC. Amino acids: CASSSTGGSYNEQFF.

The V call is TRBV5-1, the J call TRBJ2-5, with TRBD1 matching over 7 bases. Germline trimming cut 1 base from V and 5 bases from J; bases unmatched to any gene: 8. This CDR3 has 15 amino acids. Germline lookup yields CDR1 SGHRS and CDR2 YFSETQ. This chain's CDR3 is CASSLYGTGAETQYF. The CDR3 nucleotides read TGCGCCAGCAGCTTGTACGGTACAGGGGCCGAGACCCAGTACTTC.